The rows below give T cell receptor beta chains drawn from one sample of a study of CXCR3-negative and CXCR3-positive naive CD8 T cells. Following a re-call of the 5' RACE reads, TCRdb has one entry per CDR3 protein and lacks DNA. The listing records over 20,000 distinct CDR3 sequences. The material sequenced was memory CD8+ T cells from blood. The receptors shown here come from a human donor in good health. Some clones in this sample may be carry-over from other donors' samples. Each CDR3 is given with its conserved first and last residue. A clone size is listed for some rows: how often the clone was seen (once, few, many), or a class if it is expanded.

J,V,size,CDR3
TRBJ2-2,TRBV29-1,.,CSVGVLGELFF
TRBJ1-1,TRBV6-1,.,CASSLTGREAFF
TRBJ2-7,TRBV20-1,.,CSARGQVDYEQYF
TRBJ2-7,TRBV29-1,.,CSVEFLGGYEQYF
TRBJ2-1,TRBV19,.,CASNQGPVLEEQFF
TRBJ1-1,TRBV10-3,.,CAISEITGDTEAFF
TRBJ2-7,TRBV14,.,CASSPLTDSYEQYF
TRBJ2-5,TRBV4-1,.,CASSQDGQNTQETQYF
TRBJ1-2,TRBV20-1,.,CSARDDRGQSYGYTF
TRBJ1-1,TRBV18,.,CASSPPVLDPLTEAFF
TRBJ2-1,TRBV28,.,CASSWGQGASNEQFF
TRBJ2-5,TRBV20-1,.,CSSTSGSPTETQYF
TRBJ2-2,TRBV2,.,CASSEALLAGTGELFF
TRBJ2-7,TRBV6-2/TRBV6-3,.,CASSPSWYNYEQYF
TRBJ2-3,TRBV6-4,.,CASSDSDQTDTQYF
TRBJ2-1,TRBV6-2/TRBV6-3,.,CASSYTTSGGALNEQFF
TRBJ2-1,TRBV6-4,.,CASSDLSDNEQFF
TRBJ2-1,TRBV19,.,CASSDYYNEQFF
TRBJ2-7,TRBV28,.,CASSFRGTLNYEQYF
TRBJ2-1,TRBV7-6,.,CASSGQRSGGANEQFF
TRBJ2-7,TRBV4-3,.,CASSAYRGYEQYF
TRBJ2-7,TRBV10-3,.,CAISESGPSYEQYF
TRBJ1-2,TRBV29-1,.,CSAPGQGEHYGYTF
TRBJ1-5,TRBV19,.,CASSPGGLQPQHF
TRBJ2-1,TRBV13,.,CASSRLVYEQFF
TRBJ2-7,TRBV15,.,CATSRDLGGASEQYF
TRBJ2-6,TRBV4-2,.,CASSQDGDSGANVLTF
TRBJ2-3,TRBV4-3,.,CASSQDRAGSDTQYF
TRBJ1-1,TRBV19,.,CASLKGTEAFF
TRBJ2-5,TRBV14,.,CASSPTLGETQYF
TRBJ2-3,TRBV29-1,.,CSVEYTNADTQYF
TRBJ2-5,TRBV7-2,.,CASRSGHQETQYF
TRBJ2-3,TRBV6-4,.,CASSDGLAGNTDTQYF
TRBJ2-7,TRBV6-5,.,CASSYSRSLPYEQYF
TRBJ2-7,TRBV4-2,.,CASSQPPGDGSSYEHYF
TRBJ2-5,TRBV10-3,.,CASSFVAGGPLETQYF
TRBJ2-3,TRBV28,.,CASSLADSSTDTQYF
TRBJ1-5,TRBV6-2/TRBV6-3,.,CASSYLQDPPPQHF
TRBJ2-7,TRBV25-1,.,CASSEGSSYEQYF
TRBJ1-1,TRBV9,.,CASSGTDNTEAFF
TRBJ2-3,TRBV19,.,CASSTGLTSTDTQYF
TRBJ2-7,TRBV9,.,CASSVGVFGEQYF
TRBJ2-1,TRBV29-1,.,CSVEGEGYNEQFF
TRBJ2-1,TRBV29-1,.,CSVEGVTAYNEQFF
TRBJ2-2,TRBV6-2/TRBV6-3,.,CASSQTETGELFF
TRBJ2-2,TRBV29-1,.,CSVEDMAGELFF
TRBJ2-7,TRBV30,.,CAWSVLRGTSVPYEQYF
TRBJ2-1,TRBV3-1,.,CASSQDFGSGPYNEQFF
TRBJ2-7,TRBV7-2,.,CASSPSYEQYF
TRBJ2-1,TRBV6-5,.,CASSPSSSVQFF
TRBJ2-7,TRBV4-3,.,CASSQEHGTYPFEQYF
TRBJ2-7,TRBV28,.,CASSLGQGGSYEQYF
TRBJ1-2,TRBV6-5,medium-sized,CASSYLGGFYGYTF
TRBJ2-3,TRBV7-2,.,CASSLKRGGTDTQYF
TRBJ2-3,TRBV7-2,.,CASSLKFLAGGPDTQYF
TRBJ2-1,TRBV29-1,.,CSVEGRPNNEQFF
TRBJ2-7,TRBV7-6,.,CASSATLGTSGFYEQYF
TRBJ2-7,TRBV7-9,.,CASSPSGAHEQYF
TRBJ2-1,TRBV9,.,CASAPGTAGYGQFF